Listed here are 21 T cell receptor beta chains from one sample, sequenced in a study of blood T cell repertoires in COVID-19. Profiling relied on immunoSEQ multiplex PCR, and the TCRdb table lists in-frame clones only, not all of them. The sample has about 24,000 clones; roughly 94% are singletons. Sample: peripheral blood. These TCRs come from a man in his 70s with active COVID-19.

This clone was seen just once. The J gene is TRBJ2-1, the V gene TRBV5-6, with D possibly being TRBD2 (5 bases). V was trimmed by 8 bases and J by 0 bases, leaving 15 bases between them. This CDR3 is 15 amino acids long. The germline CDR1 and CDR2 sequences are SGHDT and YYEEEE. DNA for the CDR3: TGTGCCAGTTTGGAGCTGGGGAGCTCCTACAATGAGCAGTTCTTC. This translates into CASLELGSSYNEQFF.

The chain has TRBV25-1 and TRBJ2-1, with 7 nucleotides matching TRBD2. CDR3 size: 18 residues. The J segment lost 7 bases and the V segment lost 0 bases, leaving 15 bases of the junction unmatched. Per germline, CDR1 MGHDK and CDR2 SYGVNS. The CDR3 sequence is CASSEYGTSGEGFNEQFF. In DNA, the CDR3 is TGTGCCAGCAGTGAATATGGGACCAGCGGGGAGGGTTTTAATGAGCAGTTCTTC.

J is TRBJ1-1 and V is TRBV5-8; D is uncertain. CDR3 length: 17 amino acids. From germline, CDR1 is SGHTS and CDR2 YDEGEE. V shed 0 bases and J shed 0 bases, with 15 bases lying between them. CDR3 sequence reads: CASSLGASRTVNTEAFF. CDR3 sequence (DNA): TGTGCCAGCAGCTTGGGGGCAAGCCGGACTGTGAACACTGAAGCTTTCTTT.

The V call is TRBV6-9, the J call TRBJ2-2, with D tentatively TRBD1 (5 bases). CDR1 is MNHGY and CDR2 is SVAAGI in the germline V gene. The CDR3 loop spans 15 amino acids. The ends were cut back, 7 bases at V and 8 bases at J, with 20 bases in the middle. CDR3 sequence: CASTPLVGAPGELFF. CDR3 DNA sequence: TGTGCCAGCACTCCCCTAGTAGGGGCCCCTGGGGAGCTGTTTTTT.

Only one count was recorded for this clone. The CDR3 sequence: CATPENYGYTF. For the CDR3, the DNA is TGTGCCACCCCGGAGAACTATGGCTACACCTTC. The V and J genes are TRBV11-2 and TRBJ1-2, with unresolved D. This CDR3 contains 11 residues. Trimming shortened V by 10 bases and J by 2 bases, and 8 bases separated the two germline ends. Germline CDR1 and CDR2: SGHAT and FQNNGV. The variable domain in full, completed from reference TRBV11-2 and TRBJ1-2, reads EAGVAQSPRYKIIEKRQSVAFWCNPISGHATLYWYQQILGQGPKLLIQFQNNGVVDDSQLPKDRFSAERLKGVDSTLKIQPAKLEDSAVYLCATPENYGYTFGSGTRLTVV.

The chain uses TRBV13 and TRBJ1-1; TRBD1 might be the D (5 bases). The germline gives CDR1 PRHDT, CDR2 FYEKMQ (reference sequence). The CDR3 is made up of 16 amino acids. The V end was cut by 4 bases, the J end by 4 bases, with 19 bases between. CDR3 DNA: TGTGCCAGCAGCTCTTACGGGGGGTTGGGGGGCACTGAAGCTTTCTTT. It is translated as CASSSYGGLGGTEAFF.

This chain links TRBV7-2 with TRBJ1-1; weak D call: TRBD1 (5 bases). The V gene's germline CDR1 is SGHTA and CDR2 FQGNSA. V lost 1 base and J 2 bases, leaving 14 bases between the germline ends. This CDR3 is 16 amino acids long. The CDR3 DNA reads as TGTGCCAGCAGCTTAGGTCGCAACAGGCTTAACACTGAAGCTTTCTTT. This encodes CASSLGRNRLNTEAFF.

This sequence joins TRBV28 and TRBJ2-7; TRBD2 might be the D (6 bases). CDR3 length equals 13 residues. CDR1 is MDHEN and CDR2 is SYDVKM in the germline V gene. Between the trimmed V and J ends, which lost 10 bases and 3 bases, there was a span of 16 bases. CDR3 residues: CATGGTVLYEQYF. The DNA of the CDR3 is TGTGCCACCGGGGGAACAGTCCTCTACGAGCAGTACTTC.

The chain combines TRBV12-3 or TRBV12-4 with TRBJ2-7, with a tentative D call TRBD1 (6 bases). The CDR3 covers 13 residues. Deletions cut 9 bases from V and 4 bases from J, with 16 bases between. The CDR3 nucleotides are TGTGCCAGTGGCTTGGGCAGGGGATACGAGCAGTACTTC. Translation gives CASGLGRGYEQYF.

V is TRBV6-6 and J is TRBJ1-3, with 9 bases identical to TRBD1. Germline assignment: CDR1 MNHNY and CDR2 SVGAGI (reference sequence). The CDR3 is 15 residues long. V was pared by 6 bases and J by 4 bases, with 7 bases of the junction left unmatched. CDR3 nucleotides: TGTGCCAGCAGCCGCGTACAGGGGGCCGGAAACACCATATATTTT. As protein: CASSRVQGAGNTIYF.

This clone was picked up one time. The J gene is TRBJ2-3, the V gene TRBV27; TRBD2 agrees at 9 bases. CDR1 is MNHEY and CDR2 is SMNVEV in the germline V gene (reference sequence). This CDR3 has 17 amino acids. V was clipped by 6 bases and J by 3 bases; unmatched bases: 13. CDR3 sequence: CASSPLAGGPLTDTQYF. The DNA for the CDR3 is TGTGCCAGCAGCCCCCTGGCGGGGGGGCCTTTGACAGATACGCAGTATTTT.

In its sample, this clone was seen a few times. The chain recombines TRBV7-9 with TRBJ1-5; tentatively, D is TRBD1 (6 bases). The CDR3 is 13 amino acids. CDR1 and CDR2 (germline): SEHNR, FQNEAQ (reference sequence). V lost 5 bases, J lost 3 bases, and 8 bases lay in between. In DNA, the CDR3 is TGTGCCAGCAGCCGGGACAACAATCAGCCCCAGCATTTT. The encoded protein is CASSRDNNQPQHF.

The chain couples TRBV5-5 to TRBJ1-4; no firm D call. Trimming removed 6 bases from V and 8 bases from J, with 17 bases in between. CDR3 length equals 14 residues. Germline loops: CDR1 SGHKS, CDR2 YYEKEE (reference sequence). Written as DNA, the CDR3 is TGTGCCAGCACCCCAGATGATGGAGGAGAAAAACTGTTTTTT. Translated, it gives CASTPDDGGEKLFF.

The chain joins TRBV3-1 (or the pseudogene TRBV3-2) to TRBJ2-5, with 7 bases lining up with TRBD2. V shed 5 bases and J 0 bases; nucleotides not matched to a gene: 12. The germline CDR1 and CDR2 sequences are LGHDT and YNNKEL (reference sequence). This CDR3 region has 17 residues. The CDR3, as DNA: TGTGCCAGCAGCTCAACAGGCAGCGGGGCGTACCAAGAGACCCAGTACTTC. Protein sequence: CASSSTGSGAYQETQYF.

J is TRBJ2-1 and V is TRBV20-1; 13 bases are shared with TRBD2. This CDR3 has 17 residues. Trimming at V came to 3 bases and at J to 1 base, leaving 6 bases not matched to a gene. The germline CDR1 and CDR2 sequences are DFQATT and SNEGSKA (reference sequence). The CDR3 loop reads CSASRGGLAGSYNEQFF. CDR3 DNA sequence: TGCAGTGCTAGTAGAGGGGGACTAGCGGGATCCTACAATGAGCAGTTCTTC.

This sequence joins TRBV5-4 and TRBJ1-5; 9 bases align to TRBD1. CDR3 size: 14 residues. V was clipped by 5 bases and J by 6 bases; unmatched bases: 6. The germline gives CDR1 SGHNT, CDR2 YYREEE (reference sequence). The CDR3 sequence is CASRPDRGAQPQHF. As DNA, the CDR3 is TGTGCCAGCAGACCCGACAGGGGGGCTCAGCCCCAGCATTTT. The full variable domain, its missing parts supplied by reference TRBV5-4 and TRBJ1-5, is ETGVTQSPTHLIKTRGQQVTLRCSSQSGHNTVSWYQQALGQGPQFIFQYYREEENGRGNFPPRFSGLQFPNYSSELNVNALELDDSALYLCASRPDRGAQPQHFGDGTRLSIL.

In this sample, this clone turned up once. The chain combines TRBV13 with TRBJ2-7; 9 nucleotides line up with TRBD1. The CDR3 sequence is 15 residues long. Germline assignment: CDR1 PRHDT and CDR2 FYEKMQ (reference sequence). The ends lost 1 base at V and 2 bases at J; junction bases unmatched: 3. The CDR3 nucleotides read TGTGCCAGCAGCTTAGTGGGACAGGGAACCTACGAGCAGTACTTC. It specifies CASSLVGQGTYEQYF.

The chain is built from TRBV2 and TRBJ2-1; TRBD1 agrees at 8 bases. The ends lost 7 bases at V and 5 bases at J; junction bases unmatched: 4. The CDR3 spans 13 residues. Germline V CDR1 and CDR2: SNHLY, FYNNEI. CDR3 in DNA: TGTGCCAGCAAAAGGACAGGGAACAATGAGCAGTTCTTC. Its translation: CASKRTGNNEQFF.

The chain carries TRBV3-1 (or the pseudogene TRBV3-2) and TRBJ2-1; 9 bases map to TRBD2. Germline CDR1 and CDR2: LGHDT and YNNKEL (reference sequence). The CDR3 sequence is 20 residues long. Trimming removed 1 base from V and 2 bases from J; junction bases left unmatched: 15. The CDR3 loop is CASSQVATLAGLKTYNEQFF. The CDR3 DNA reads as TGTGCCAGCAGCCAAGTAGCGACACTAGCGGGCCTAAAAACCTACAATGAGCAGTTCTTC.

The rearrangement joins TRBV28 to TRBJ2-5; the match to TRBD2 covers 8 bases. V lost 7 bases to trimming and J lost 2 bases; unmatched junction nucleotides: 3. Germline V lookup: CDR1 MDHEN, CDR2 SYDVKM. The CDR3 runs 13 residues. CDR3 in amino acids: CASKRGGQETQYF. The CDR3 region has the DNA TGTGCCAGCAAACGGGGGGGACAAGAGACCCAGTACTTC.

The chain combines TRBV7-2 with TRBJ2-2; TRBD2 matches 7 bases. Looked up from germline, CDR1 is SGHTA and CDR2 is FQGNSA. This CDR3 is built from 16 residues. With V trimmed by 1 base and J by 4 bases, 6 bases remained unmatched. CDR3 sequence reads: CASSLVWGRVTGELFF. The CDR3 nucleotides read TGTGCCAGCAGCTTAGTATGGGGGAGGGTCACCGGGGAGCTGTTTTTT.